Listed below are T cell receptor beta chains from one sample, sequenced in a study of naive and memory T cell subsets. From the UMI-ligation and nested PCR reads, TCRdb called clonotypes with MiXCR, one entry per CDR3 protein. This sample carries tens of thousands of distinct CDR3 sequences, around 9% of them seen once, and the ten largest clones take about 1.2%. Sequences were obtained from naive CD8+ T cells from blood. The origin of the receptors is a human donor in good health. The CDR3 runs from the conserved cysteine through the conserved F or W. The D gene is left open where the match is weak. Clone size is given for some rows only: seen once, a few or many times, or a class if the clone is expanded.

TGTGCCAGCGGGTCACCCCTCCACTTT	CASGSPLHF	few	TRBV9	TRBJ1-6	.
TGTGCCAGCAGCGTAGCGTCCAGCGGGGCGACCGGGGAGCTGTTTTTT	CASSVASSGATGELFF	.	TRBV9	TRBJ2-2	TRBD2
TGTGCCAGCAGCTTAGGCGCACTGAACACTGAAGCTTTCTTT	CASSLGALNTEAFF	many	TRBV13	TRBJ1-1	.
TGTGCCTGGAGTGTAATGAGGACAGCATATAATTCACCCCTCCACTTT	CAWSVMRTAYNSPLHF	many	TRBV30	TRBJ1-6	.
TGTGCCAGCAGCGTAGCTAGTAGCGGGAGCTCCTACGAGCAGTACTTC	CASSVASSGSSYEQYF	few	TRBV9	TRBJ2-7	TRBD2
TGTGCCAGCGGAACAGGGGGGTATGGCTACACCTTC	CASGTGGYGYTF	few	TRBV27	TRBJ1-2	TRBD1
TGTGCCAGCAGTTTACCCGGGACAGGGATTACCGGGGAGCTGTTTTTT	CASSLPGTGITGELFF	few	TRBV28	TRBJ2-2	TRBD1
TGTGCCAGCAGTCCCCGGGTTTCCCAGCCAGGAGCCAAAAACATTCAGTACTTC	CASSPRVSQPGAKNIQYF	.	TRBV28	TRBJ2-4	.
TGTGCCATCAGTGAGTCGCAGGGACTGGTCTACGAGCAGTACTTC	CAISESQGLVYEQYF	.	TRBV10-3	TRBJ2-7	.
TGTGCCAGCAGTGCTTCTAAGGACGGGGGCTGGGGCTACACCTTC	CASSASKDGGWGYTF	few	TRBV2	TRBJ1-2	.
TGCGCCAGCAGCCAAGGGTGGTCAGGGGGCAAAAACATTCAGTACTTC	CASSQGWSGGKNIQYF	few	TRBV4-1	TRBJ2-4	TRBD1
TGTGCCAGCAGCTTAGTTAGGGGGAACACTGAAGCTTTCTTT	CASSLVRGNTEAFF	many	TRBV7-9	TRBJ1-1	.
TGTGCCAGCAGCTCTTTACTAGCTACTAATCATCTCTTTTCCTACAATGAGCAGTTCTTC	CASSSLLATNHLFSYNEQFF	many	TRBV7-9	TRBJ2-1	.
TGTGCCAGCAGCCAACTCCGGGGCCGGGACAGTGACTACGAGCAGTACTTC	CASSQLRGRDSDYEQYF	many	TRBV3-1	TRBJ2-7	TRBD1
TGTGCCAGCAGTTACGCAGGGGCGACTAATGAAAAACTGTTTTTT	CASSYAGATNEKLFF	few	TRBV6-5	TRBJ1-4	.
TGTGCCAGCAGCTTGACAGTTGTGAGCAATCAGCCCCAGCATTTT	CASSLTVVSNQPQHF	.	TRBV7-2	TRBJ1-5	.